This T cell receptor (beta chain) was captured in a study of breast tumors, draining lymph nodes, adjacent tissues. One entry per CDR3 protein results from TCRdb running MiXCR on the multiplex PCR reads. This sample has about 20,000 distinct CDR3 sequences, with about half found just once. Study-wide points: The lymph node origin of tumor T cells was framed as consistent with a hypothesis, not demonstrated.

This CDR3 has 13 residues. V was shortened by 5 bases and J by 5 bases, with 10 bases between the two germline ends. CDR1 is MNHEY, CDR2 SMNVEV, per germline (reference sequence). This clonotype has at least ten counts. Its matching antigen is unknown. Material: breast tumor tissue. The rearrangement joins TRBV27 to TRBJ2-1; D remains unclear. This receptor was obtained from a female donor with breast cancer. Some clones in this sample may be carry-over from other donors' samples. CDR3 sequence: CASSRLRHNEQFF. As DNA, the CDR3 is TGTGCCAGCAGTCGTTTGCGTCACAATGAGCAGTTCTTC.